This TCR beta chain was captured in a study of cytomegalovirus exposure and HLA in healthy donors. Turning to this clone: Its target is unknown.

The table came from immunoSEQ multiplex PCR; TCRdb's copy has only in-frame clones and leaves some out. Among tens of thousands of clones listed, approximately 91% were seen once. Germline V CDR1 and CDR2: GTSNPN, SVGIG (reference sequence). The CDR3 sequence is 14 residues long. The V end was cut by 7 bases, the J end by 1 base, with 16 bases between. General study points: A few chains tied to CMV proved CMV antigen-specific in vitro. Later, an analysis found that TCR clusters from the first cohort tended to co-occur in the roughly 110 validation repertoires. A list of approximately 160 TCR beta chains associated with cytomegalovirus was given.

The chain joins TRBV30 to TRBJ2-5; D is uncertain. Source material: PBMCs. The sequence was obtained from a man younger than 40 in good health and CMV-seronegative. CDR3 region: CALTTTNFQETQYF. The DNA for the CDR3 is TGTGCCTTGACCACGACAAACTTCCAAGAGACCCAGTACTTC.